This TCR beta chain originates from a study of T cell changes during pregnancy in multiple sclerosis. J gave up 2 bases and V 4 bases, and 4 bases lay outside the gene matches. The CDR3 covers 14 residues. Here immunoSEQ multiplex PCR was the method, and the copy in TCRdb shows in-frame clones only, minus some. The repertoire holds some 40,000 clones, with around 91% as singletons. This specimen consisted of CD4+ T cells from peripheral blood mononuclear cells, obtained in the second trimester of pregnancy. This receptor was identified in a female donor with multiple sclerosis, enrolled in a pregnancy study. The rearrangement links TRBV6-7 to TRBJ2-5; TRBD1 agrees at 7 bases. TRBV6-7 is placed among ORFs of uncertain function. This CDR3 reads CASSSGTVQETQYF. The CDR3 DNA is TGTGCCAGCAGTTCCGGGACAGTACAAGAGACCCAGTACTTC.